These 7 T cell receptor beta chains came from one sample sequenced in a study of a mutant IDH1 vaccine in newly diagnosed glioma. Stated time point: week 47, end of study. Every single dose of the vaccine, 300 ug of mutant IDH1 20-mer peptide, came with topical imiquimod. The table came from immunoSEQ multiplex PCR; TCRdb's copy has only in-frame clones and leaves some out. The sample lists about 56,000 clones, 70% to 85% seen once, with 5% to 6% in the top ten. Antigens of these TCRs are unknown. The sequencing used PBMCs, collected from a glioma patient whose treatment included an IDH1 peptide vaccine. The receptors were sampled from a man aged 45 to 65 with glioma.

The rearrangement links TRBV7-9 to TRBJ1-3; 9 positions match TRBD1. CDR3 length: 15 amino acids. CDR1 is SEHNR and CDR2 is FQNEAQ in the germline V gene (reference sequence). V trimming: 4 bases; J trimming: 3 bases; junction bases outside the gene matches: 4. CDR3 sequence reads: CASSSDRGDGNTIYF. CDR3 nucleotides: TGTGCCAGCAGCTCCGACAGGGGGGATGGAAACACCATATATTTT.

The genes are TRBV4-1 and TRBJ1-5; D gene uncertain. Trimming removed 1 base at V and 3 bases at J, with 4 bases between. Germline V CDR1 and CDR2: MGHRA, YSYEKL. The CDR3 extends over 13 amino acids. The CDR3 bases are TGCGCCAGCAGCCAAGCATACAATCAGCCCCAGCATTTT. Its protein is CASSQAYNQPQHF.

This clone was seen just once. V is TRBV5-4 and J is TRBJ1-2; D unclear. Per the germline V gene, CDR1 is SGHNT and CDR2 is YYREEE (reference sequence). Trimming took 4 bases from V and 8 from J, leaving 18 bases between them. The CDR3 extends over 14 amino acids. The CDR3 spells CASSRGWAREGYTF. CDR3 coding DNA: TGTGCCAGCAGCCGAGGTTGGGCACGAGAGGGCTACACCTTC.

This clone was recorded many times. CDR3 nucleotides: TGTGCCATCAGTGAGGAGGACTCATACGAGCAGTACTTC. Translation: CAISEEDSYEQYF. This rearrangement joins TRBV10-3 to TRBJ2-7; tentative D call: TRBD2 (5 bases). The germline V gene has CDR1 ENHRY and CDR2 SYGVKD. V lost 2 bases to trimming and J lost 4 bases, with 9 bases between them. This CDR3 has 13 amino acids.

J is TRBJ1-3 and V is TRBV9, with D perhaps TRBD1 (5 bases). Trimming cost V 2 bases and J 0 bases, with 18 bases left between them. CDR1 and CDR2 (germline): SGDLS, YYNGEE. This CDR3 region has 18 residues. The CDR3 reads CASSVGEGRAYSGNTIYF. The CDR3 nucleotides are TGTGCCAGCAGCGTTGGGGAGGGGAGAGCCTACTCTGGAAACACCATATATTTT.

This rearrangement joins TRBV10-2 to TRBJ2-2; unclear D gene. Trimming shortened V by 7 bases and J by 1 base, and 7 bases separated the two germline ends. CDR1 is WSHSY, CDR2 SAAADI, per germline. The CDR3 runs 13 residues. This chain's CDR3 is CASIPENTGELFF. CDR3 DNA: TGCGCCAGCATACCAGAGAACACCGGGGAGCTGTTTTTT.

The chain carries TRBV30 and TRBJ2-4, with unresolved D. The V end lost 4 bases, the J end lost 3 bases, and 16 bases lay between the germline ends. CDR1 GTSNPN and CDR2 SVGIG come from the germline V gene (reference sequence). The CDR3 extends over 15 amino acids. CDR3 DNA: TGTGCCTGGACCGAGGTGGGGTCAGGCAAAAACATTCAGTACTTC. This gives the protein CAWTEVGSGKNIQYF.